This TCR beta chain was recovered during a study of cytomegalovirus exposure and HLA in healthy donors. Primers included in the PCR were 60 Vbeta and 13 Jbeta primers. Here immunoSEQ multiplex PCR was the method, and the copy in TCRdb shows in-frame clones only, minus some. The table lists about 32,000 clones. This CDR3 comprises 15 residues. After removal of 4 bases from V and 2 bases from J, the junction contained 4 bases not matched to a gene. Germline values: CDR1 ENHRY, CDR2 SYGVKD. Notes on this clone: Its antigen is unidentified.

Overall study results and limits: As a later analysis showed, a missense DCLRE1C variant was linked to trimming of TCR beta V- and J-genes. Altogether, about 160 TCR beta chains were recorded as cytomegalovirus-associated.

Sequencing input: PBMCs. The V call is TRBV10-3, the J call TRBJ1-2; TRBD1 matches at 10 bases. This receptor was identified in a female donor in good health and CMV-seronegative. CDR3 sequence reads: CAISAGTGENYGYTF. CDR3 coding DNA: TGTGCCATCAGTGCCGGGACAGGGGAAAACTATGGCTACACCTTC.